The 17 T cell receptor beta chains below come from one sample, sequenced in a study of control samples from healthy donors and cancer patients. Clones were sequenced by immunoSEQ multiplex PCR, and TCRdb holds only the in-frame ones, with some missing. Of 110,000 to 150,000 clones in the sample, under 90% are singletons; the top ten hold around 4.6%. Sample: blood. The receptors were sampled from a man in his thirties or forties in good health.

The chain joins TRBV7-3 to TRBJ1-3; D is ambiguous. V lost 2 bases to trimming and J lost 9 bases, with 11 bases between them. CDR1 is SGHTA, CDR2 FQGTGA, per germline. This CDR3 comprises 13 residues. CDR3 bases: TGTGCCAGCAGCTTAGAGGCGGGTGGCACCATATATTTT. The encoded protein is CASSLEAGGTIYF.

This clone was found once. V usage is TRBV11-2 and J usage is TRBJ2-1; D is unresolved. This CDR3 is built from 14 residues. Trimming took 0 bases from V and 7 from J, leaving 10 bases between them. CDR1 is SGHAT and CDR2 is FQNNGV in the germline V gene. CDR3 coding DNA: TGTGCCAGCAGCTTAGATGTGACGTCTAATGAGCAGTTCTTC. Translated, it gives CASSLDVTSNEQFF.

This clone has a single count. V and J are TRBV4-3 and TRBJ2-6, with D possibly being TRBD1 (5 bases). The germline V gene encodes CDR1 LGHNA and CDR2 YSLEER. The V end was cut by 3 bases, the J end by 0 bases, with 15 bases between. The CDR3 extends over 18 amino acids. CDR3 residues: CASSQGRVTVSGANVLTF. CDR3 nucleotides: TGCGCCAGCAGCCAGGGCAGGGTTACAGTCTCTGGGGCCAACGTCCTGACTTTC.

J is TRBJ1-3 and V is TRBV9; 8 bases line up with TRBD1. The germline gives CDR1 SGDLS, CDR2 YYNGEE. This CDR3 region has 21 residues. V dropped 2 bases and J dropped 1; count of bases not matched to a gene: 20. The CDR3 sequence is CASSVLQGGQGALGSGNTIYF. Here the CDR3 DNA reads TGTGCCAGCAGCGTTTTACAAGGGGGGCAGGGGGCCTTAGGGTCTGGAAACACCATATATTTT.

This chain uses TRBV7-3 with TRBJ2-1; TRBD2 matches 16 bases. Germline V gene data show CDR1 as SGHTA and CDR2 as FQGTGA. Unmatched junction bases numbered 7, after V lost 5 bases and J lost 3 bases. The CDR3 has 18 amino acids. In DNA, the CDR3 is TGTGCCAGCAGCCCGGGACTAGCGGGAGGGTGGGGCTACAATGAGCAGTTCTTC. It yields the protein CASSPGLAGGWGYNEQFF.

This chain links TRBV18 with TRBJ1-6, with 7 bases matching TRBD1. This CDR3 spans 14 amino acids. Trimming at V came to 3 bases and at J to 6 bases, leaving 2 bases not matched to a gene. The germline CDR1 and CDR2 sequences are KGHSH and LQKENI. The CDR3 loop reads CASSPGQLNSPLHF. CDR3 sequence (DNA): TGTGCCAGCTCACCGGGACAGCTTAATTCACCCCTCCACTTT.

The CDR3: CASSQGSLNTEAFF. CDR3 DNA sequence: TGCGCCAGCAGCCAAGGGTCCTTGAACACTGAAGCTTTCTTT. The chain links TRBV4-1 to TRBJ1-1; no clear D. The germline V gene encodes CDR1 MGHRA and CDR2 YSYEKL. CDR3 length: 14 residues. Between the trimmed V and J ends, which lost 1 base and 0 bases, there was a span of 6 bases.

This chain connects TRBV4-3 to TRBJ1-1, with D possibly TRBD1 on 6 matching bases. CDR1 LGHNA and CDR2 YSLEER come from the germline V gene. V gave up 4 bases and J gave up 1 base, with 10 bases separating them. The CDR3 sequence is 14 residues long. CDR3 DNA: TGCGCCAGCAGCCCGACAGGTGCGAACACTGAAGCTTTCTTT. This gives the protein CASSPTGANTEAFF.

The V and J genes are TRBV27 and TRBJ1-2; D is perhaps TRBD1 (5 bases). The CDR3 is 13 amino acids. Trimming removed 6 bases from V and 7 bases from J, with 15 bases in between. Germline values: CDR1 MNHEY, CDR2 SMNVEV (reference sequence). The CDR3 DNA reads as TGTGCCAGCAGGGTAACAGGATCCGGTGGCTACACCTTC. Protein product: CASRVTGSGGYTF.

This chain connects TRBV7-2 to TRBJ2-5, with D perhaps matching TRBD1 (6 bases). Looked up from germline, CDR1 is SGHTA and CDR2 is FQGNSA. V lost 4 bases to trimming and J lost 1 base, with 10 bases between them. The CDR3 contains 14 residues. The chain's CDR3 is CASSSPTGQETQYF. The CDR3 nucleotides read TGTGCCAGCAGCTCCCCGACAGGCCAAGAGACCCAGTACTTC.

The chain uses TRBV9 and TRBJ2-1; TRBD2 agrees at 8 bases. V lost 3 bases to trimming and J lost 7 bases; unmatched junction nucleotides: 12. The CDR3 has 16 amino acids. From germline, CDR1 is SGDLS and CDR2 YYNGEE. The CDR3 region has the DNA TGTGCCAGCAGCGGAAAAGCCGGGACTAGTGATAATGAGCAGTTCTTC. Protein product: CASSGKAGTSDNEQFF. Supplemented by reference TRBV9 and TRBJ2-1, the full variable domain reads DSGVTQTPKHLITATGQRVTLRCSPRSGDLSVYWYQQSLDQGLQFLIQYYNGEERAKGNILERFSAQQFPDLHSELNLSSLELGDSALYFCASSGKAGTSDNEQFFGPGTRLTVL.

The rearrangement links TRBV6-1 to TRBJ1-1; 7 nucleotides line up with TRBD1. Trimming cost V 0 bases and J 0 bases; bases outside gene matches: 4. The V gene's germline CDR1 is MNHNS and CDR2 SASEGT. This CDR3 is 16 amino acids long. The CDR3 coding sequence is TGTGCCAGCAGTGAAGCCTCGGGACAGCTGAACACTGAAGCTTTCTTT. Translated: CASSEASGQLNTEAFF.

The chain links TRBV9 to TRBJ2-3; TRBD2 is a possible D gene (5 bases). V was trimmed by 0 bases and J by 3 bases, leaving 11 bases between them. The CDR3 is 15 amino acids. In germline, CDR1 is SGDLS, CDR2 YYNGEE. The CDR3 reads CASSVDGLATDTQYF. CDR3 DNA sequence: TGTGCCAGCAGCGTAGACGGTCTAGCTACAGATACGCAGTATTTT.

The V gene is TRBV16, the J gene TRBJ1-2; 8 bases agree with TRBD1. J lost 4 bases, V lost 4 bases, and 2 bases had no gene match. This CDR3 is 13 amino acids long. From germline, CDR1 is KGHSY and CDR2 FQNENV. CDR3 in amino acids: CASSLGQVYGYTF. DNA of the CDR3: TGTGCCAGCAGCCTGGGACAGGTCTATGGCTACACCTTC.

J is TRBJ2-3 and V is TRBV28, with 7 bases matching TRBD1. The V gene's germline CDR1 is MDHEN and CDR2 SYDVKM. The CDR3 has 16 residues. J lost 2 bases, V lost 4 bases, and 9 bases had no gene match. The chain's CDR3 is CASSSPTTGNTDTQYF. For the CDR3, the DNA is TGTGCCAGCAGTTCCCCCACGACAGGGAACACAGATACGCAGTATTTT.

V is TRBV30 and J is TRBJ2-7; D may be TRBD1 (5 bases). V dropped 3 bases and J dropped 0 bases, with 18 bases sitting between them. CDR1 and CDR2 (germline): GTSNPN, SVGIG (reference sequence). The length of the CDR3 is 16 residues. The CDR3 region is CAWSHHSGQGSYEQYF. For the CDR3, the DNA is TGTGCCTGGAGCCATCATAGTGGGCAGGGCTCCTACGAGCAGTACTTC.

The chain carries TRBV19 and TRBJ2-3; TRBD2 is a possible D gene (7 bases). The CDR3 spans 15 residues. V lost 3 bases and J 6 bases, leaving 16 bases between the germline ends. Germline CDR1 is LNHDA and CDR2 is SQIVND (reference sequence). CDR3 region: CASSIWGGPRDTQYF. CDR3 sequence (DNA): TGTGCCAGTAGTATTTGGGGGGGCCCGAGGGATACGCAGTATTTT.